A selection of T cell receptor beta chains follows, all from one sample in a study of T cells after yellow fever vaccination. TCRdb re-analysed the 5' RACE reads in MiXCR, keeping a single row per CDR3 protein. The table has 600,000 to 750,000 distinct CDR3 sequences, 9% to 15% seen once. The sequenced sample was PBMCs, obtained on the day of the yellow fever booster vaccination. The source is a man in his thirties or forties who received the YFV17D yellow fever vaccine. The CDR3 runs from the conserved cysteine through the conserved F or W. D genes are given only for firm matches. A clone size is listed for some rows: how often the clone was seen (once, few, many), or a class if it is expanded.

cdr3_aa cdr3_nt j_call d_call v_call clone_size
CASRIAETSYEQYF TGTGCCAGCAGAATAGCGGAGACCTCCTACGAGCAGTACTTC TRBJ2-7 NA TRBV7-9 NA
CASSKDAGRNQPQHF TGTGCCAGCAGCAAAGATGCAGGGCGCAATCAGCCCCAGCATTTT TRBJ1-5 NA TRBV21-1 NA
CASSAQGATEAFF TGTGCCAGCAGCGCCCAGGGGGCGACTGAAGCTTTCTTT TRBJ1-1 TRBD1 TRBV4-2 NA
CASSPNPLGTDTQYF TGCGCCAGCAGCCCAAACCCTTTGGGCACAGATACGCAGTATTTT TRBJ2-3 NA TRBV4-3 few
CASSLDREGETQYF TGCGCCAGCAGCCTAGACAGAGAAGGGGAGACCCAGTACTTC TRBJ2-5 NA TRBV5-1 many
CASSLLPTNTGELFF TGTGCCAGCAGCTTACTCCCGACAAACACCGGGGAGCTGTTTTTT TRBJ2-2 NA TRBV11-3 few
CASSYRQAMGGYTF TGTGCCAGCAGTTACAGACAGGCCATGGGTGGCTACACCTTC TRBJ1-2 NA TRBV6-5 few
CASSPSGTVTDTQYF TGTGCCAGCAGCCCCTCCGGGACCGTCACAGATACGCAGTATTTT TRBJ2-3 NA TRBV6-1 few
CANSGQGGANYGYTF TGTGCCAATTCGGGACAGGGCGGTGCTAACTATGGCTACACCTTC TRBJ1-2 TRBD1 TRBV10-3 NA
CASSYATGLPRPLHF TGTGCCAGCAGCTACGCGACAGGGCTGCCGAGACCCCTCCACTTT TRBJ1-6 TRBD1 TRBV7-9 NA
CASSQDRTGMSNTEAFF TGTGCCAGCAGCCAAGATAGAACAGGGATGAGTAACACTGAAGCTTTCTTT TRBJ1-1 NA TRBV4-2 NA
CASSPREGDAKNIQYF TGTGCCAGCTCACCACGAGAAGGGGACGCCAAAAACATTCAGTACTTC TRBJ2-4 NA TRBV18 NA
CASSGGYTQYF TGTGCCAGCAGCGGGGGCTATACGCAGTATTTT TRBJ2-3 NA TRBV7-2 NA
CASSSDGYEQYF TGTGCCAGCAGTTCAGATGGATACGAGCAGTACTTC TRBJ2-7 NA TRBV7-2 many
CSARGQGSRGYTF TGCAGTGCGAGGGGACAGGGGAGCCGCGGCTACACCTTC TRBJ1-2 TRBD1 TRBV20-1 few
CAISLDTFSEQYF TGTGCCATCAGTTTGGACACCTTCAGCGAGCAGTACTTC TRBJ2-7 NA TRBV10-3 many
CASSRYLDSVSYNEQFF TGTGCCAGCTCACGATATTTAGACAGCGTGTCCTACAATGAGCAGTTCTTC TRBJ2-1 NA TRBV18 few
CASSLSGGGNGELFF TGTGCCAGCAGCTTAAGCGGTGGAGGGAACGGGGAGCTGTTTTTT TRBJ2-2 NA TRBV7-8 NA
CASSFTGKADTQYF TGTGCCAGCAGCTTCACCGGGAAGGCAGATACGCAGTATTTT TRBJ2-3 NA TRBV12-3/TRBV12-4 few
CASSLHTETTGANVLTF TGTGCCAGCAGCTTACACACCGAGACAACCGGGGCCAACGTCCTGACTTTC TRBJ2-6 NA TRBV5-5 NA
CASSPLLAGGASTDTQYF TGTGCCAGCTCACCGCTACTAGCGGGGGGCGCTAGCACAGATACGCAGTATTTT TRBJ2-3 TRBD2 TRBV18 NA
CASRNRAYNSPLHF TGCGCCAGCAGAAACAGGGCGTATAATTCACCCCTCCACTTT TRBJ1-6 NA TRBV10-2 few
CASSLVVGASRGYTF TGTGCCAGCAGCTTAGTGGTGGGGGCTTCTAGGGGCTACACCTTC TRBJ1-2 NA TRBV7-2 NA
CASSLATGTLGYTF TGTGCCAGCAGCTTAGCGACGGGGACCCTAGGCTACACCTTC TRBJ1-2 NA TRBV7-2 few
CSARDGDRGPETQYF TGCAGTGCTAGAGATGGGGACAGGGGGCCCGAGACCCAGTACTTC TRBJ2-5 TRBD1 TRBV20-1 NA
CSVVGTSYEQYF TGCAGCGTTGTGGGCACCTCCTACGAGCAGTACTTC TRBJ2-7 NA TRBV29-1 few
CASSLSAGGLGEQFF TGTGCCAGCAGTTTATCGGCGGGAGGCCTGGGTGAGCAGTTCTTC TRBJ2-1 TRBD2 TRBV12-3/TRBV12-4 NA
CASSLAVSLAQPQFF TGTGCCAGCAGCTTGGCGGTTTCACTAGCCCAACCACAGTTCTTC TRBJ2-1 NA TRBV5-5 NA
CASSHIRSGANVLTF TGCGCCAGCAGCCACATTAGATCTGGGGCCAACGTCCTGACTTTC TRBJ2-6 NA TRBV4-3 NA
CASSAGLAGPEQYF TGCGCCAGCAGCGCGGGACTAGCGGGTCCCGAGCAGTACTTC TRBJ2-7 TRBD2 TRBV5-1 NA
CATSSSGNEQFF TGTGCCACCAGCAGTAGCGGTAATGAGCAGTTCTTC TRBJ2-1 NA TRBV15 few
CASSIGLYGELFF TGTGCCAGCAGCATCGGGCTCTACGGGGAGCTGTTTTTT TRBJ2-2 NA TRBV7-2 NA
CSASLLDEQFF TGCAGTGCTAGTCTCCTCGATGAGCAGTTCTTC TRBJ2-1 NA TRBV20-1 NA
CASSPAGKINEQFF TGTGCCAGCAGCCCGGCGGGAAAGATCAATGAGCAGTTCTTC TRBJ2-1 NA TRBV3-1 NA
CASSQSGPGEKLFF TGTGCCAGCAGCCAATCCGGCCCCGGGGAAAAACTGTTTTTT TRBJ1-4 NA TRBV3-1 NA
CSARFAGDPQYF TGCAGTGCTAGATTTGCGGGAGACCCGCAGTATTTT TRBJ2-3 TRBD2 TRBV20-1 many
CASSQASSYEQYF TGTGCCAGCAGCCAAGCCAGCTCCTACGAGCAGTACTTC TRBJ2-7 NA TRBV14 many
CASRSGEGFVPEAFF TGTGCCAGCCGGTCAGGAGAGGGATTCGTTCCTGAAGCTTTCTTT TRBJ1-1 NA TRBV27 NA
CASSLSLSRSEAFF TGTGCCAGCAGCTTAAGTCTCTCCAGGTCTGAAGCTTTCTTT TRBJ1-1 NA TRBV7-9 NA
CASTPSGQGKAFF TGTGCCAGCACCCCCTCAGGACAGGGGAAAGCTTTCTTT TRBJ1-1 TRBD1 TRBV28 few